This T cell receptor beta chain is from a study of cytotoxic CD8 clonotypes in ibrutinib-treated CLL. A remark on this clone: Antigen: not known.

Target depth was 1 in 200,000 to 1 in 1 million T cells, about 10x per clonotype. Repertoires were generated with immunoSEQ multiplex PCR, while TCRdb's copy carries only in-frame clones and drops some. This sample has 60,000 to 65,000 clones, with around 52% found just once. General study findings and limits: In comparison with age-matched healthy donors, baseline clonality was higher and tracked circulating CD8+ T-cell counts.

The sample in question was PBMCs, obtained after 12 months of ibrutinib treatment. The sequence was collected from a human donor with chronic lymphocytic leukemia.

The CDR3 loop reads CASSLATGGQPQHF. The DNA for the CDR3 is TGTGCCAGCAGCTTAGCAACAGGGGGTCAGCCCCAGCATTTT. The V and J genes are TRBV7-9 and TRBJ1-5; TRBD1 aligns across 8 bases. The CDR3 runs to 14 residues. Trimming took 0 bases from V and 6 from J; bases not matched to a gene: 1. CDR1 is SEHNR and CDR2 is FQNEAQ in the germline V gene (reference sequence).